These 28 T cell receptor beta chains originate from one sample sequenced in a study of CD8+ T cells in alopecia areata. Reverse transcription of extracted RNA yielded cDNA, which provided the sequencing template. Repertoires were generated with immunoSEQ multiplex PCR, while TCRdb's copy carries only in-frame clones and drops some. The top ten hold less than 5% of the sample, which has around 150,000 clones, roughly 50% seen once. Material: CD4+ T cells sorted from blood. The receptor source for this set is a human donor in good health.

The chain couples TRBV25-1 to TRBJ2-3; D not certain. Germline-derived CDR1 and CDR2 are MGHDK and SYGVNS. CDR3 length equals 14 residues. Trimming removed 3 bases at V and 8 bases at J, with 15 bases between. This chain's CDR3 is CASSDARVRGTQYF. The CDR3 DNA follows: TGTGCCAGCAGTGACGCACGAGTCCGCGGTACGCAGTATTTT.

This clone was seen a few times. The genes are TRBV7-9 and TRBJ2-1, with TRBD2 matching 13 bases. Germline V gene lookup returns CDR1 SEHNR and CDR2 FQNEAQ (reference sequence). Trimming cost V 4 bases and J 7 bases; bases outside gene matches: 7. This CDR3 is built from 16 residues. The CDR3 DNA reads as TGTGCCAGCAGCTCATGGACTAGCGGGAGCTATAATGAGCAGTTCTTC. This codes for CASSSWTSGSYNEQFF. The complete variable domain, with remaining parts taken from reference TRBV7-9 and TRBJ2-1, reads DTGVSQNPRHKITKRGQNVTFRCDPISEHNRLYWYRQTLGQGPEFLTYFQNEAQLEKSRLLSDRFSAERPKGSFSTLEIQRTEQGDSAMYLCASSSWTSGSYNEQFFGPGTRLTVL.

This chain connects TRBV29-1 to TRBJ2-2; 11 bases fit TRBD1. The CDR3 has 13 amino acids. V trimming: 8 bases; J trimming: 4 bases; junction bases outside the gene matches: 3. CDR1 SQVTM and CDR2 ANQGSEA come from the germline V gene. This CDR3 is CSTGTGGTGELFF. The CDR3 DNA follows: TGCAGCACCGGGACAGGGGGCACCGGGGAGCTGTTTTTT.

This clone was detected once. This chain connects TRBV15 to TRBJ1-1; D remains ambiguous. Germline lookup yields CDR1 LNHNV and CDR2 YYDKDF (reference sequence). V lost 2 bases and J lost 10, with 11 bases in between. The CDR3 sequence is 12 residues long. The CDR3 is CATSRSTGRAFF. In nucleotides, the CDR3 is TGTGCCACCAGCAGATCTACGGGCAGAGCTTTCTTT.

Only a few counts were recorded for this clone. J is TRBJ2-2 and V is TRBV2, with 9 positions matching TRBD1. After removal of 7 bases from V and 3 bases from J, the junction contained 18 bases not matched to a gene. The germline V gene encodes CDR1 SNHLY and CDR2 FYNNEI. This CDR3 is built from 19 residues. CDR3 loop: CASTRGTGRPGRYTGELFF. The CDR3 region has the DNA TGTGCCAGCACCCGCGGGACAGGGAGACCGGGACGCTACACCGGGGAGCTGTTTTTT.

The chain recombines TRBV30 with TRBJ2-6; no reliable D call. The CDR3 has 17 amino acids. V gave up 1 base and J gave up 0 bases, with 13 bases separating them. Per germline, CDR1 GTSNPN and CDR2 SVGIG (reference sequence). The CDR3 DNA is TGTGCCTGGAGTGACTGGCGGCGTACCTCTGGGGCCAACGTCCTGACTTTC. This codes for CAWSDWRRTSGANVLTF.

This clone was picked up a small number of times. This chain connects TRBV14 to TRBJ2-1; D might be TRBD2 (6 bases). The CDR3 is 15 residues long. CDR1 and CDR2 from the germline V gene are SGHDN and FVKESK. V lost 3 bases to trimming and J lost 7 bases, with 16 bases between them. The CDR3 is CASSHAGTGGNEQFF. The CDR3 DNA is TGTGCCAGCAGCCACGCCGGGACTGGGGGGAATGAGCAGTTCTTC.

This clone came up many times. The chain employs TRBV2 and TRBJ1-1; D ambiguous. Trimming cost V 2 bases and J 0 bases, with 7 bases left between them. Per the germline V gene, CDR1 is SNHLY and CDR2 is FYNNEI. This CDR3 has 14 amino acids. DNA of the CDR3: TGTGCCAGCAGTGAACTGGGATTGAACACTGAAGCTTTCTTT. Encoded protein: CASSELGLNTEAFF.

In this sample, this clone turned up a few times. The chain recombines TRBV29-1 with TRBJ1-2; possibly TRBD1 for D (6 bases). The CDR3 totals 11 residues. Germline V gene data show CDR1 as SQVTM and CDR2 as ANQGSEA. V lost 6 bases to trimming and J lost 8 bases, with 13 bases between them. The CDR3 DNA reads TGCAGCGTCAATACAGGGTTCGGCTACACCTTC. Residues: CSVNTGFGYTF.

There are a few counts of this clone. The chain is built from TRBV29-1 and TRBJ1-2; no reliable D call. Germline V gene sequence: CDR1 SQVTM, CDR2 ANQGSEA. Trimming took off 4 bases at V and 2 bases at J, with 11 bases between the two ends. The CDR3 has 13 residues. The CDR3 nucleotides are TGCAGCGTTGCCCGGGGAGGGAACTATGGCTACACCTTC. Encoded protein: CSVARGGNYGYTF.

This chain connects TRBV19 to TRBJ1-2; no clear D. Germline lookup yields CDR1 LNHDA and CDR2 SQIVND (reference sequence). V lost 0 bases to trimming and J lost 3 bases, with 17 bases between them. This CDR3 region has 17 residues. In nucleotides, the CDR3 is TGTGCCAGTAGTATAGAGGGGTTCGGCACCGGGGACTATGGCTACACCTTC. Protein product: CASSIEGFGTGDYGYTF.

The chain couples TRBV7-8 to TRBJ2-1; TRBD1 matches 8 bases. This CDR3 has 14 amino acids. V lost 8 bases and J lost 9; bases outside the gene matches: 12. Germline lookup yields CDR1 SGHVS and CDR2 FQNEAQ. In DNA form, the CDR3 reads TGTGCCAGCGGCGGACAGGGCTTACAGGGTGAGCAGTTCTTC. Its protein is CASGGQGLQGEQFF. Full variable domain (outside the CDR3, taken from reference TRBV7-8 and TRBJ2-1): GAGVSQSPRYKVAKRGQDVALRCDPISGHVSLFWYQQALGQGPEFLTYFQNEAQLDKSGLPSDRFFAERPEGSVSTLKIQRTQQEDSAVYLCASGGQGLQGEQFFGPGTRLTVL.

The gene calls are TRBV5-4 and TRBJ2-5; tentatively, D is TRBD1 (5 bases). CDR3 length: 15 residues. Germline CDR1 reads SGHNT; CDR2 reads YYREEE (reference sequence). Deletions cut 0 bases from V and 1 base from J, with 10 bases between. As DNA, the CDR3 is TGTGCCAGCAGCTTGGCCTCGACAGCCCAAGAGACCCAGTACTTC. Its translation: CASSLASTAQETQYF.

This chain's CDR3 is CASSLGAGTSYGYTF. In DNA form, the CDR3 reads TGTGCCAGCAGCTTAGGCGCCGGGACCTCCTATGGCTACACCTTC. The chain combines TRBV7-8 with TRBJ1-2, with D perhaps TRBD1 (5 bases). V was clipped by 1 base and J by 4 bases, with 13 bases between them. The CDR3 loop spans 15 amino acids. Germline V gene data show CDR1 as SGHVS and CDR2 as FQNEAQ.

The CDR3 reads CASSSDFGGTETQYF. Written as DNA, the CDR3 is TGTGCCAGCTCATCAGATTTCGGGGGGACGGAGACCCAGTACTTC. The genes are TRBV18 and TRBJ2-5, with 7 bases fitting TRBD2. Germline V lookup: CDR1 KGHSH, CDR2 LQKENI. Trimming removed 5 bases from V and 5 bases from J; junction bases left unmatched: 11. CDR3 size: 15 residues.

A word on this clone: Other DNA sequences within the sample encode an identical CDR3. J is TRBJ1-2 and V is TRBV7-2, with TRBD1 as a possible D gene (6 bases). The CDR3 length is 15 residues. The V end was cut by 1 base, the J end by 7 bases, with 16 bases between. Germline CDR1 reads SGHTA; CDR2 reads FQGNSA. CDR3 sequence: CASSLGSGTPAGYTF. The CDR3 nucleotides are TGTGCCAGCAGCTTAGGGTCGGGGACACCGGCTGGCTACACCTTC.

Only a few counts were recorded for this clone. The V gene is TRBV10-3, the J gene TRBJ2-5; 15 bases fit TRBD2. V was clipped by 4 bases and J by 5 bases; unmatched bases: 11. Per the germline V gene, CDR1 is ENHRY and CDR2 is SYGVKD. The CDR3 runs 18 residues. For the CDR3, the DNA is TGTGCCATCAGTGTTGGGACTAGCGGGAGGAAGGAGAGGGAGACCCAGTACTTC. The encoded protein is CAISVGTSGRKERETQYF.

Concerning this clone itself: This sample includes further DNA sequences coding for the same CDR3. This sequence joins TRBV29-1 and TRBJ2-3; a possible D gene is TRBD2 (6 bases). Trimming cost V 6 bases and J 5 bases, with 6 bases left between them. This CDR3 spans 10 amino acids. The germline CDR1 and CDR2 sequences are SQVTM and ANQGSEA. The CDR3 DNA is TGCAGCGTGGAGGGAGATACGCAGTATTTT. Translated, it gives CSVEGDTQYF.

V is TRBV28 and J is TRBJ1-5; 9 bases are shared with TRBD1. Trimming removed 5 bases from V and 5 bases from J; junction bases left unmatched: 4. There are 14 residues in the CDR3. The germline CDR1 and CDR2 sequences are MDHEN and SYDVKM. The CDR3 here is CASSETGGYQPQHF. CDR3 DNA: TGTGCCAGCAGTGAGACAGGGGGTTATCAGCCCCAGCATTTT.

This clone was observed a few times. The DNA for the CDR3 is TGTGCCAGCAGTTACGGCACGGATCAGCCCCAGCATTTT. This translates into CASSYGTDQPQHF. This chain connects TRBV6-5 to TRBJ1-5; no reliable D call. The CDR3 consists of 13 residues. V gave up 2 bases and J gave up 5 bases, with 7 bases separating them. Germline V gene data show CDR1 as MNHEY and CDR2 as SVGAGI.

The chain is built from TRBV29-1 and TRBJ2-7; D is undetermined. There are 12 residues in the CDR3. The V and J ends lost 5 bases and 2 bases respectively, with 10 bases between them. The germline gives CDR1 SQVTM, CDR2 ANQGSEA. CDR3 region: CSVSLSAYEQYF. The CDR3 DNA is TGCAGCGTTTCCCTTAGTGCCTACGAGCAGTACTTC.

The chain combines TRBV18 with TRBJ2-5; D is ambiguous. Trimming cost V 2 bases and J 5 bases, with 6 bases left between them. The germline V gene has CDR1 KGHSH and CDR2 LQKENI. This CDR3 has 12 residues. The CDR3 bases are TGTGCCAGCTCACCAGGTCCCGAGACCCAGTACTTC. This encodes CASSPGPETQYF.

The rearrangement joins TRBV29-1 to TRBJ2-3; D not certain. This CDR3 comprises 12 residues. Per the germline V gene, CDR1 is SQVTM and CDR2 is ANQGSEA. Trimming removed 4 bases at V and 5 bases at J, with 10 bases between. The CDR3 sequence: CSVGVTEDTQYF. The CDR3 DNA reads as TGCAGCGTTGGTGTGACCGAAGATACGCAGTATTTT.

This clone was observed a handful of times. The chain carries TRBV7-9 and TRBJ2-7; possible D gene TRBD1, 5 bases. The germline V gene has CDR1 SEHNR and CDR2 FQNEAQ (reference sequence). The CDR3 loop spans 14 amino acids. Trimming took 4 bases from V and 1 from J, leaving 11 bases between them. For the CDR3, the DNA is TGTGCCAGCAGCTCCCGACAGTCTTCCTACGAGCAGTACTTC. Its translation is CASSSRQSSYEQYF.

This clone was detected only a few times. The rearrangement links TRBV29-1 to TRBJ2-5; D is unclear. Germline values: CDR1 SQVTM, CDR2 ANQGSEA. The CDR3 spans 13 residues. The V end lost 0 bases, the J end lost 2 bases, and 7 bases lay between the germline ends. CDR3 sequence: CSVEEGAQETQYF. CDR3 sequence (DNA): TGCAGCGTTGAAGAGGGTGCGCAAGAGACCCAGTACTTC.

The genes are TRBV29-1 and TRBJ2-7, with 8 bases matching TRBD2. Trimming removed 0 bases from V and 0 bases from J; junction bases left unmatched: 4. There are 15 residues in the CDR3. Germline CDR1 is SQVTM and CDR2 is ANQGSEA. DNA of the CDR3: TGCAGCGTTGAAGATCCGGCGGGGGGCTCCTACGAGCAGTACTTC. Protein sequence: CSVEDPAGGSYEQYF.

This sequence joins TRBV5-1 and TRBJ1-5; unclear D gene. V was clipped by 3 bases and J by 4 bases, with 11 bases between them. CDR1 is SGHRS, CDR2 YFSETQ, per germline. There are 14 residues in the CDR3. The CDR3 spells CASSWGERNQPQHF. For the CDR3, the DNA is TGCGCCAGCAGCTGGGGTGAGCGTAATCAGCCCCAGCATTTT.

The CDR3 coding sequence is TGCGCCAGCAGACCTCGCCCGGATACGCAGTATTTT. Protein product: CASRPRPDTQYF. The genes are TRBV23-1 and TRBJ2-3, with D hard to call. TRBV23-1 is identified as an open reading frame with a role that is uncertain. The V end lost 6 bases, the J end lost 6 bases, and 10 bases lay between the germline ends. The CDR3 is 12 residues long.